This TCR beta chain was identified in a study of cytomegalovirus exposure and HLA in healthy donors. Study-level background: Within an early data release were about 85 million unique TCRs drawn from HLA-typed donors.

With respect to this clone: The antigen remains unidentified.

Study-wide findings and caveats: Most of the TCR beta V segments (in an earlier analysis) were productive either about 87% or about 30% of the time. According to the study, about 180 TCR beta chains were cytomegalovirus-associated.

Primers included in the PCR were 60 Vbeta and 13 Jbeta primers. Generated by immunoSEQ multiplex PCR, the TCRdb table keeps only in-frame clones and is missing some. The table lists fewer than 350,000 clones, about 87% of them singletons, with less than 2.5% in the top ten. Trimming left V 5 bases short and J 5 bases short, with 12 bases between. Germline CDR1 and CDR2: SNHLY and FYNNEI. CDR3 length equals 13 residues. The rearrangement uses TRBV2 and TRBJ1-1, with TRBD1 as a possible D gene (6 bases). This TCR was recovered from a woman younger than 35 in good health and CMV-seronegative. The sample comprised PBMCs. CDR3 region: CASSMGQSTEAFF. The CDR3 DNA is TGTGCCAGCAGTATGGGACAATCTACTGAAGCTTTCTTT.